A single sample is the source of the 24 T cell receptor beta chains below, sequenced in a study of brain T cells in children with intractable seizures (dated by TCRdb to about 2021). This specimen's time point label, per the study, means: blood from clinic visit 5 months post-surgery; TSC patient then seizure free. Libraries were constructed by the immunoSEQ multiplex PCR assay. TCRdb limited this immuneACCESS table to in-frame rearrangements with V and J called. A share of clones is missing; checked studies link under half to unresolved V genes, and the rest is unexplained. For this sample there are about 340,000 clones; approximately 93% appear just once. The top ten clones comprise around 6% of the sample. The material was peripheral blood, obtained roughly 5 months after surgery. The receptors derive from a boy under two years old with tuberous sclerosis and intractable seizures.

The J gene is TRBJ2-1, the V gene TRBV4-1, with D possibly matching TRBD1 (5 bases). The CDR3 totals 14 residues. V lost 0 bases and J 9 bases, leaving 12 bases between the germline ends. The germline V gene encodes CDR1 MGHRA and CDR2 YSYEKL. The CDR3 loop reads CASSQDLGVTEQFF. CDR3 DNA: TGCGCCAGCAGCCAAGATCTAGGGGTTACTGAGCAGTTCTTC.

The V and J genes are TRBV7-8 and TRBJ1-2, with a possible D match to TRBD1 (6 bases). Germline assignment: CDR1 SGHVS and CDR2 FQNEAQ. This CDR3 spans 18 amino acids. Trimming removed 6 bases from V and 1 base from J, with 24 bases in between. The CDR3 loop is CASRHGVADRSNNYGYTF. The CDR3 DNA reads TGTGCCAGCAGGCATGGTGTTGCAGACAGGTCCAATAACTATGGCTACACCTTC.

The V and J genes are TRBV7-2 and TRBJ2-7; D gene unclear. The ends were cut back, 2 bases at V and 1 base at J, with 6 bases in the middle. This CDR3 region has 13 residues. Per the germline V gene, CDR1 is SGHTA and CDR2 is FQGNSA. CDR3 sequence (DNA): TGTGCCAGCAGCTTACAAGTTTCCTACGAGCAGTACTTC. This gives the protein CASSLQVSYEQYF.

The chain combines TRBV4-1 with TRBJ1-2; D possibly corresponds to TRBD1 (5 bases). Germline loops: CDR1 MGHRA, CDR2 YSYEKL. The ends were cut back, 0 bases at V and 4 bases at J, with 12 bases in the middle. There are 15 residues in the CDR3. CDR3 sequence (DNA): TGCGCCAGCAGCCAAGATCTGGGGCGGTTCTATGGCTACACCTTC. This translates into CASSQDLGRFYGYTF.

This chain uses TRBV30 with TRBJ2-7; D perhaps matches TRBD2 (6 bases). Germline V lookup: CDR1 GTSNPN, CDR2 SVGIG (reference sequence). This CDR3 is 12 amino acids long. V gave up 4 bases and J gave up 7 bases, with 14 bases separating them. The DNA of the CDR3 is TGTGCCTGGACGGGGGTGGAGGGTGAGCAGTACTTC. Translated: CAWTGVEGEQYF.

The gene calls are TRBV11-2 and TRBJ1-1; D is ambiguous. Germline CDR1 reads SGHAT; CDR2 reads FQNNGV. Trimming took off 2 bases at V and 3 bases at J, with 10 bases between the two ends. The CDR3 is 14 residues long. In nucleotides, the CDR3 is TGTGCCAGCAGCTTACATGCCTGGGACACTGAAGCTTTCTTT. Translation: CASSLHAWDTEAFF.

This clone appeared a single time. The V call is TRBV7-8, the J call TRBJ2-7; 9 bases match TRBD2. The length of the CDR3 is 15 residues. Germline CDR1 SGHVS, CDR2 FQNEAQ. The V and J ends lost 6 bases and 2 bases, in that order; junction bases with no gene match: 8. As DNA, the CDR3 is TGTGCCAGCAGACCGGGACTAGCTAACCCCTACGAGCAGTACTTC. This gives the protein CASRPGLANPYEQYF.

The chain employs TRBV4-1 and TRBJ1-5, with unresolved D. Trimming left V 2 bases short and J 0 bases short, with 11 bases between. The CDR3 spans 16 residues. The germline gives CDR1 MGHRA, CDR2 YSYEKL. The CDR3 region has the DNA TGCGCCAGCAGCCAATACCCGGGGTATAGCAATCAGCCCCAGCATTTT. It is translated as CASSQYPGYSNQPQHF.

The V call is TRBV19, the J call TRBJ1-5; 8 bases match TRBD1. The CDR3 length is 15 residues. Germline loops: CDR1 LNHDA, CDR2 SQIVND (reference sequence). V was pared by 7 bases and J by 0 bases, with 5 bases of the junction left unmatched. CDR3 sequence (DNA): TGTGCCAGTACCTGGACAGGGTATAGCAATCAGCCCCAGCATTTT. The encoded protein is CASTWTGYSNQPQHF.

V usage is TRBV18 and J usage is TRBJ2-7; 10 nucleotides align to TRBD1. V lost 3 bases, J lost 6 bases, and 11 bases stayed unmatched. The CDR3 is 16 amino acids. Germline CDR1 and CDR2: KGHSH and LQKENI. Here the CDR3 reads CASSPPGTGDISEQYF. The CDR3 nucleotides read TGTGCCAGCTCACCGCCCGGGACAGGGGATATTAGCGAGCAGTACTTC.

CDR3 residues: CASSPQGSGELFF. DNA for the CDR3: TGTGCCAGCAGTCCACAGGGTTCCGGGGAGCTGTTTTTT. The genes are TRBV6-5 and TRBJ2-2, with a possible D match to TRBD1 (6 bases). V lost 5 bases and J lost 6, with 10 bases in between. The germline V gene has CDR1 MNHEY and CDR2 SVGAGI. This CDR3 contains 13 residues.

This sequence joins TRBV12-1 and TRBJ2-7; TRBD1 is the table's D call and was not checked against the DNA. TRBV12-1 is noted as a pseudogene. The CDR3 contains 15 residues. Here the CDR3 DNA reads TGTGCCAGCAGCTTGCGGACAGGCGCTTACTACGAGCAGTACTTC. This encodes CASSLRTGAYYEQYF.

The rearrangement joins TRBV19 to TRBJ2-7; D is undetermined. The CDR3 totals 13 residues. CDR1 LNHDA and CDR2 SQIVND come from the germline V gene (reference sequence). V gave up 4 bases and J gave up 1 base, with 8 bases separating them. The CDR3: CASSTSYSYEQYF. CDR3 DNA: TGTGCCAGTAGTACCAGCTATTCCTACGAGCAGTACTTC.

The CDR3 region has the DNA TGTGCCAGCAGTGAATCAAACTCTGGGGCCAACGTCCTGACTTTC. Translating gives CASSESNSGANVLTF. The chain has TRBV6-1 and TRBJ2-6; D gene unclear. Between the trimmed V and J ends, which lost 2 bases and 0 bases, there was a span of 5 bases. Germline CDR1 reads MNHNS; CDR2 reads SASEGT. The CDR3 spans 15 residues.

This chain uses TRBV9 with TRBJ1-4, with 7 bases that match TRBD1. Germline loops: CDR1 SGDLS, CDR2 YYNGEE. V lost 4 bases, J lost 7 bases, and 16 bases stayed unmatched. The CDR3 runs 17 residues. This chain's CDR3 is CASSPWLGQVPSEKLFF. DNA for the CDR3: TGTGCCAGCAGCCCTTGGCTCGGACAGGTCCCCAGTGAAAAACTGTTTTTT.

The V call is TRBV12-5, the J call TRBJ1-1, with no clear D. This CDR3 is 14 amino acids long. V lost 3 bases and J 6 bases, leaving 14 bases between the germline ends. The germline V gene has CDR1 LGHNT and CDR2 FRNRAP. The CDR3 DNA sequence: TGTGCTAGTGGTTTCCCCACAGTAACTGCTGAAGCTTTCTTT. This codes for CASGFPTVTAEAFF.

In regard to this clone: This CDR3 is also generated by other DNA sequences in the sample. The V and J genes are TRBV4-1 and TRBJ2-7; D ambiguous. Germline V gene sequence: CDR1 MGHRA, CDR2 YSYEKL. This CDR3 is 13 amino acids long. V lost 0 bases, J lost 0 bases, and 3 bases lay in between. CDR3 sequence reads: CASSQEGSYEQYF. The CDR3 nucleotides are TGCGCCAGCAGCCAAGAGGGCTCCTACGAGCAGTACTTC.

The chain is built from TRBV5-6 and TRBJ1-1, with 8 bases matching TRBD1. Germline CDR1 is SGHDT and CDR2 is YYEEEE. The length of the CDR3 is 15 residues. J lost 11 bases, V lost 0 bases, and 12 bases had no gene match. The CDR3: CASSLATTGVKGAFF. The CDR3 region has the DNA TGTGCCAGCAGCTTGGCTACGACAGGGGTGAAAGGGGCTTTCTTT.

V and J are TRBV28 and TRBJ1-3; the match to TRBD1 covers 8 bases. The V and J ends lost 6 bases and 4 bases, in that order; junction bases with no gene match: 8. Germline V gene data show CDR1 as MDHEN and CDR2 as SYDVKM. The CDR3 length is 15 residues. This chain's CDR3 is CASSLTGVVGNTIYF. DNA for the CDR3: TGTGCCAGCAGCCTGACAGGGGTCGTCGGAAACACCATATATTTT.

The gene calls are TRBV10-2 and TRBJ1-5; D is undetermined. Germline lookup yields CDR1 WSHSY and CDR2 SAAADI. Trimming pared 6 bases from V and 0 bases from J, leaving 6 bases between. This CDR3 is 13 amino acids long. CDR3 residues: CASSIDSNQPQHF. CDR3 nucleotide sequence: TGCGCCAGCAGCATAGATAGCAATCAGCCCCAGCATTTT.

The table lists this clone with a count of one. The chain is built from TRBV10-3 and TRBJ2-3, with D tentatively TRBD1 or TRBD2 (6 bases each). The length of the CDR3 is 16 residues. Germline V gene sequence: CDR1 ENHRY, CDR2 SYGVKD. V was cut by 10 bases and J by 0 bases, with 20 bases left in between. The CDR3 DNA reads TGTGCCACGGGGGCGGGCATCCATACTAGCACAGATACGCAGTATTTT. This sequence encodes CATGAGIHTSTDTQYF.

A word on this clone: Other nucleotide sequences in the sample specify the same CDR3. The genes are TRBV19 and TRBJ1-5; D perhaps matches TRBD1 (5 bases). This CDR3 comprises 15 residues. The V gene lost 1 base and the J gene lost 0 bases, with 7 bases spanning the gap. Germline V gene sequence: CDR1 LNHDA, CDR2 SQIVND (reference sequence). In nucleotides, the CDR3 is TGTGCCAGTAGTATAGGCGGACATAGCAATCAGCCCCAGCATTTT. Translating it yields CASSIGGHSNQPQHF.

The rearrangement joins TRBV18 to TRBJ1-5; D is uncertain. Germline loops: CDR1 KGHSH, CDR2 LQKENI. CDR3 size: 16 residues. V lost 3 bases, J lost 0 bases, and 12 bases lay in between. CDR3 bases: TGTGCCAGCTCACCCGCAGTACGAGATAGCAATCAGCCCCAGCATTTT. Its translation: CASSPAVRDSNQPQHF. Together with reference TRBV18 and TRBJ1-5, the CDR3 gives the full variable domain: NAGVMQNPRHLVRRRGQEARLRCSPMKGHSHVYWYRQLPEEGLKFMVYLQKENIIDESGMPKERFSAEFPKEGPSILRIQQVVRGDSAAYFCASSPAVRDSNQPQHFGDGTRLSIL.

J is TRBJ2-7 and V is TRBV7-2, with TRBD2 identical over 9 bases. With V trimmed by 3 bases and J by 2 bases, 2 bases remained unmatched. CDR1 is SGHTA, CDR2 FQGNSA, per germline. The CDR3 is made up of 14 amino acids. The CDR3 DNA follows: TGTGCCAGCAGCTTTAGCGGGGGCGCCTACGAGCAGTACTTC. It translates to CASSFSGGAYEQYF.